The rows below give T cell receptor beta chains drawn from one sample of a study of T cell changes during pregnancy in multiple sclerosis. Here immunoSEQ multiplex PCR was the method, and the copy in TCRdb shows in-frame clones only, minus some. The table includes just over 20,000 clones, 80% to 90% detected once. This specimen was CD8+ T cells from peripheral blood mononuclear cells, taken in the second trimester of pregnancy. These TCRs come from a female donor in good health, enrolled as a control in a pregnancy study. Both conserved end residues are part of each CDR3. D genes are given only for firm matches. Expanded clones are given a class, and other clones once, few, many or no size at all.

j_gene | v_gene | abundance | d_gene | CDR3aa | CDR3nt
TRBJ2-7 | TRBV6-5 | NA | TRBD2 | CASSPTSGSVDEQYF | TGTGCCAGCAGTCCCACTAGCGGGAGTGTCGACGAGCAGTACTTC
TRBJ1-4 | TRBV7-9 | once | TRBD1 | CASSRRDSREKLFF | TGTGCCAGCAGCCGCCGGGACAGTCGGGAAAAACTGTTTTTT
TRBJ2-7 | TRBV27 | NA | TRBD2 | CASSLLRTSGPPYEQYF | TGTGCCAGCAGTTTACTAAGGACTAGCGGGCCTCCCTACGAGCAGTACTTC
TRBJ1-1 | TRBV11-2 | NA | TRBD1 | CASSLAGGRWDTEAFF | TGTGCCAGCAGCTTGGCAGGGGGAAGGTGGGACACTGAAGCTTTCTTT
TRBJ2-5 | TRBV7-3 | NA | TRBD2 | CASSLNLAGVGETQYF | TGTGCCAGCAGCTTAAATCTAGCGGGAGTAGGAGAGACCCAGTACTTC
TRBJ2-5 | TRBV27 | NA | TRBD2 | CASTSPDAGEGETQYF | TGTGCCAGCACTTCTCCCGATGCGGGGGAGGGAGAGACCCAGTACTTC
TRBJ2-7 | TRBV9 | NA | TRBD2 | CASSEGAGEVREQYF | TGTGCCAGCAGCGAGGGAGCGGGAGAAGTTAGAGAGCAGTACTTC
TRBJ2-3 | TRBV2 | NA | NA | CASSEASGGNTDTQYF | TGTGCCAGCAGTGAAGCGAGTGGTGGTAACACAGATACGCAGTATTTT
TRBJ2-7 | TRBV2 | NA | TRBD2 | CASAGEEQYF | TGTGCCAGCGCGGGGGAGGAGCAGTACTTC
TRBJ1-4 | TRBV6-1 | NA | NA | CASSEVSELFF | TGTGCCAGCAGTGAAGTTTCAGAACTGTTTTTT
TRBJ2-2 | TRBV6-5 | NA | NA | CASSYSTGFGTGELFF | TGTGCCAGCAGTTACTCTACAGGCTTCGGCACCGGGGAGCTGTTTTTT
TRBJ1-6 | TRBV27 | NA | NA | CASSLIRESPLHF | TGTGCCAGCAGTTTAATCCGGGAGTCACCCCTCCACTTT
TRBJ1-3 | TRBV10-3 | NA | NA | CATDSIGASGNTIYF | TGTGCCACAGACAGCATCGGCGCCTCTGGAAACACCATATATTTT
TRBJ2-5 | TRBV29-1 | NA | NA | CSVEDSRGGTSSRETQYF | TGCAGCGTTGAAGATTCACGGGGAGGAACTAGTTCGAGGGAGACCCAGTACTTC
TRBJ2-3 | TRBV19 | NA | NA | CASSIAVGADTQYF | TGTGCCAGTAGTATAGCGGTGGGCGCAGATACGCAGTATTTT
TRBJ2-1 | TRBV30 | few | NA | CASSWVVGNEQFF | TGTGCCTCCTCTTGGGTCGTCGGGAATGAGCAGTTCTTC
TRBJ2-1 | TRBV6-4 | NA | TRBD1 | CASSLTGEDFNEQFF | TGTGCCAGCAGCCTGACAGGGGAGGACTTCAATGAGCAGTTCTTC
TRBJ1-6 | TRBV2 | NA | NA | CASSAGDNSPLHF | TGTGCCAGCAGTGCAGGGGATAATTCACCCCTCCACTTT
TRBJ2-3 | TRBV9 | once | NA | CASSPGGTDTQYF | TGTGCCAGCAGCCCCGGAGGCACAGATACGCAGTATTTT
TRBJ2-1 | TRBV14 | NA | NA | CASSYTPEGHNEQFF | TGTGCCAGCAGCTACACCCCGGAGGGGCACAATGAGCAGTTCTTC
TRBJ2-1 | TRBV4-3 | NA | NA | CASSQTRGGAYNEQFF | TGCGCCAGCAGCCAAACCCGGGGAGGCGCCTACAATGAGCAGTTCTTC
TRBJ2-7 | TRBV5-1 | NA | TRBD2 | CASSPTSGGPYYEQYF | TGCGCCAGCAGCCCGACTAGCGGGGGCCCGTACTACGAGCAGTACTTC
TRBJ1-4 | TRBV4-1 | NA | NA | CASSQTVGGVGEKLFF | TGCGCCAGCAGCCAGACCGTAGGGGGAGTGGGCGAAAAACTGTTTTTT
TRBJ1-4 | TRBV7-9 | NA | NA | CASRGTGEKLFF | TGTGCCAGTAGGGGGACCGGTGAAAAACTGTTTTTT
TRBJ1-1 | TRBV6-5 | NA | TRBD1 | CASSGQGRANTEAFF | TGTGCCAGCAGCGGACAGGGACGAGCGAACACTGAAGCTTTCTTT
TRBJ2-2 | TRBV5-1 | NA | NA | CASSLDRQGPGELFF | TGCGCCAGCAGCTTGGACCGCCAGGGCCCCGGGGAGCTGTTTTTT
TRBJ2-1 | TRBV28 | NA | NA | CASSPPGYNEQFF | TGTGCCAGCAGCCCTCCAGGGTACAATGAGCAGTTCTTC
TRBJ2-1 | TRBV30 | NA | TRBD2 | CAWSDGSGRASEQFF | TGTGCCTGGAGTGATGGTAGCGGGAGGGCCAGTGAGCAGTTCTTC
TRBJ1-6 | TRBV10-3 | NA | TRBD1 | CAISGTGDVTPLHF | TGTGCCATCTCCGGGACAGGGGATGTTACACCCCTCCACTTT
TRBJ2-7 | TRBV7-9 | NA | NA | CASSFTVPPSYEQYF | TGTGCCAGCAGCTTTACAGTCCCACCTTCCTACGAGCAGTACTTC
TRBJ2-7 | TRBV4-3 | large | NA | CASSQVADYSYEQYF | TGCGCCAGCAGCCAAGTAGCGGACTACTCCTACGAGCAGTACTTC
TRBJ2-1 | TRBV9 | NA | NA | CASSVRGGDYLLNEQFF | TGTGCCAGCAGCGTAAGGGGGGGGGACTACCTTCTCAATGAGCAGTTCTTC
TRBJ2-6 | TRBV15 | once | NA | CATSNEFSGANVLTF | TGTGCCACCAGCAATGAGTTCTCTGGGGCCAACGTCCTGACTTTC
TRBJ2-3 | TRBV11-2 | NA | NA | CASSLGEYTDTQYF | TGTGCCAGCAGCTTAGGGGAGTACACAGATACGCAGTATTTT
TRBJ2-3 | TRBV29-1 | NA | NA | CSVEEPDRTGTDTQYF | TGCAGCGTTGAAGAGCCAGACAGGACTGGCACAGATACGCAGTATTTT
TRBJ2-7 | TRBV11-2 | NA | NA | CASSLAGQRNEQYF | TGTGCCAGCAGCTTGGCGGGACAGAGAAACGAGCAGTACTTC
TRBJ1-1 | TRBV19 | NA | TRBD1 | CASSQTGANTEAFF | TGTGCCAGTAGTCAGACAGGGGCGAACACTGAAGCTTTCTTT
TRBJ2-2 | TRBV19 | NA | NA | CASQGFTGELFF | TGTGCCAGTCAGGGTTTCACCGGGGAGCTGTTTTTT
TRBJ1-5 | TRBV28 | NA | NA | CASSLPGSNQPQHF | TGTGCCAGCAGTTTACCGGGGTCCAATCAGCCCCAGCATTTT
TRBJ2-5 | TRBV29-1 | few | TRBD1 | CSVESSSTGQGAETQYF | TGCAGCGTTGAATCCTCCTCGACGGGACAGGGGGCAGAGACCCAGTACTTC
TRBJ2-7 | TRBV27 | NA | TRBD2 | CASRGTRYPNEQYF | TGTGCCAGCAGGGGGACTAGATATCCCAACGAGCAGTACTTC
TRBJ2-7 | TRBV5-6 | once | TRBD2 | CASSLAASGYEQYF | TGTGCCAGCAGCTTGGCGGCTAGCGGGTACGAGCAGTACTTC
TRBJ1-2 | TRBV10-3 | NA | NA | CAISESSGVYGYTF | TGTGCCATCAGTGAGTCTTCAGGGGTTTATGGCTACACCTTC
TRBJ2-7 | TRBV27 | NA | TRBD2 | CASSRTSWYEQYF | TGTGCCAGCTCTCGGACTAGCTGGTACGAGCAGTACTTC
TRBJ1-2 | TRBV27 | NA | TRBD1 | CASSSLGGRVLGYTF | TGTGCCAGCAGTTCCCTAGGGGGCCGAGTGTTAGGCTACACCTTC
TRBJ2-3 | TRBV30 | NA | NA | CAWSVPRSSTDTQYF | TGTGCCTGGAGTGTACCCCGTAGTAGCACAGATACGCAGTATTTT
TRBJ2-7 | TRBV5-4 | NA | TRBD2 | CASSLLAGGSYEQYF | TGTGCCAGCAGCTTATTAGCGGGAGGGTCCTACGAGCAGTACTTC
TRBJ1-3 | TRBV27 | NA | NA | CASSFGDTIYF | TGTGCCAGCAGTTTCGGGGACACCATATATTTT
TRBJ2-7 | TRBV15 | NA | NA | CATSRERPQAGYEQYF | TGTGCCACCAGCAGAGAACGGCCCCAAGCCGGGTACGAGCAGTACTTC
TRBJ2-3 | TRBV27 | NA | NA | CASSLAPSSTDTQYF | TGTGCCAGCAGCCTAGCACCCTCTAGCACAGATACGCAGTATTTT